The source of this TCR beta chain is a study of metastatic and nonmetastatic thyroid tumors. Study-wide background: It was across blood and tumor or nodule tissue from malignant and benign thyroid patients that repertoires were compared. General observations from the study: Reports indicated that malignant thyroid tumors showed significantly higher TCR beta diversity than benign nodules did, in blood and tumor.

Original data processing: The authors used CDR3 differences across clinicopathological groups to build a distant-metastasis classifier for papillary thyroid cancer. TCRdb re-called the PCR reads via MiXCR. The V and J calls were determined by TCRdb, not by the authors. The data show roughly 14,000 clones, 34% seen once. A remark on this clone: Its antigen is not identified.

Each patient came to thyroid surgery without any prior treatment (of any kind). Trimming cost V 4 bases and J 6 bases, with 18 bases left between them. Germline V lookup: CDR1 SGHRS, CDR2 YFSETQ. This CDR3 is built from 15 residues. V is TRBV5-1 and J is TRBJ2-3; maybe TRBD2 (5 bases). Sequencing was performed on tumor tissue. The sequence was obtained from a female donor with papillary thyroid cancer or a benign thyroid nodule (not recorded which). Some clones in this sample may be carry-over from other donors' samples. The CDR3 sequence: CASSPDSQWRDTQYF. The CDR3 DNA sequence: TGCGCCAGCAGCCCGGACTCCCAATGGAGGGATACGCAGTATTTT.